This T cell receptor (beta chain) was recorded in a study of T cells after yellow fever vaccination (dated by TCRdb to the late 2010s). Study-wide context: Libraries from fractions with low cell numbers were prepared with the SMART-Seq v4 Ultra Low Input RNA kit. To track T-cell clones before and after primary and booster YFV17D yellow fever vaccination, bulk TCR alpha and beta repertoires were sequenced longitudinally. Two healthy male donors, one aged 18 to 30 and one aged 30 to 40 years, made up the cohort. Blood samples were taken at several timepoints before and after primary and secondary immunization, and bulk PBMC replicates and cell subsets were isolated.

Study-wide conclusions, independent of this receptor: Compared with the primary T-cell response, the secondary T-cell response was weaker but faster, peaking on day 5 rather than day 15. Most clones expanded after primary vaccination (around 97% of CD4 and about 85% of CD8) were re-detected after the booster, suggesting that broad memory maintenance occurred. FACS-sorted repertoires could contain abundant contaminating clonotypes from the bulk population, so computational filtering was required. The study included only two donors, which limits how far the findings can be generalized. A small share of clonotypes occurred in both CD4 and CD8 compartments, likely arising from convergent recombination.

TCRdb names Illumina NovaSeq 6000 as the instrument used. TCR cDNA was made using 5'RACE template switching, a step that added a universal primer site and unique molecular identifiers. Priming of cDNA synthesis was performed from both the TCR alpha and TCR beta constant segments. Library amplification involved two PCR steps, and the second step added sample barcodes and sequencing adapters. Sequencing of the libraries was done on either Illumina HiSeq 2500 (2x100 bp) or NovaSeq (2x150 bp). The study's own analysis went as follows. MIGEC handled demultiplexing of reads and collapsing into UMI consensus sequences, while MiXCR performed V(D)J alignment. Vaccine-responding clonotypes were defined with edgeR using replicate PBMC samples, requiring FDR below 0.01 and a log2 fold change above 5 up to day 15. CD4 or CD8 identity was assigned to each bulk clonotype according to whether the clonotype was present at higher abundance in the sequenced CD4 repertoire or the sequenced CD8 repertoire. Through fastp at Q25 and MiXCR, TCRdb rebuilt clones from the public reads, retaining in-frame beta chains. One record per CDR3 amino acid sequence lists the most common genes and DNA. TCRdb assigned the V and J calls; the authors' analysis was not used. Here the sample has about 120,000 distinct CDR3 sequences; approximately 8.4% occur a single time. The top ten constitute around 40% of the sample.

Germline trimming amounts to 4 bases on V and 2 bases on J, with 9 as the count of junction bases outside the gene matches. The CDR3 has 16 amino acids, counting the end cysteine and phenylalanine. This entry keeps only the CDR3 DNA: 48 bases, framed from base 1. According to the germline V gene (reference sequence), CDR1 reads LGHDT and CDR2 reads YNNKEL. Worth noting for this clonotype: The target of this receptor is not known. No base-level quality is on record; no much larger clone is a single base apart.

What this sample's treatment or condition label stands for: live attenuated yellow fever vaccine strain. PBMCs were isolated from peripheral blood using a standard Ficoll-Paque protocol. Dynabeads CD4 and CD8 positive selection kits were used to isolate CD4 and CD8 T-cell fractions. TriZol was used to extract RNA from bulk PBMCs, from CD4 and CD8 fractions, and from dextramer-positive and dextramer-negative fractions. The TCR originated in a man between 18 and 29 years old who received the YFV17D yellow fever vaccine. The rearrangement joined TRBV3-1 to TRBJ2-3, with 7 central nucleotides matching TRBD1. The material was CD8+ T cells sorted from PBMCs, obtained on the day of the yellow fever booster vaccination. Here the CDR3 is given as CASSLRQGPDTDTQYF. The DNA is TGTGCCAGCAGCCTCCGACAGGGCCCCGACACAGATACGCAGTATTTT.